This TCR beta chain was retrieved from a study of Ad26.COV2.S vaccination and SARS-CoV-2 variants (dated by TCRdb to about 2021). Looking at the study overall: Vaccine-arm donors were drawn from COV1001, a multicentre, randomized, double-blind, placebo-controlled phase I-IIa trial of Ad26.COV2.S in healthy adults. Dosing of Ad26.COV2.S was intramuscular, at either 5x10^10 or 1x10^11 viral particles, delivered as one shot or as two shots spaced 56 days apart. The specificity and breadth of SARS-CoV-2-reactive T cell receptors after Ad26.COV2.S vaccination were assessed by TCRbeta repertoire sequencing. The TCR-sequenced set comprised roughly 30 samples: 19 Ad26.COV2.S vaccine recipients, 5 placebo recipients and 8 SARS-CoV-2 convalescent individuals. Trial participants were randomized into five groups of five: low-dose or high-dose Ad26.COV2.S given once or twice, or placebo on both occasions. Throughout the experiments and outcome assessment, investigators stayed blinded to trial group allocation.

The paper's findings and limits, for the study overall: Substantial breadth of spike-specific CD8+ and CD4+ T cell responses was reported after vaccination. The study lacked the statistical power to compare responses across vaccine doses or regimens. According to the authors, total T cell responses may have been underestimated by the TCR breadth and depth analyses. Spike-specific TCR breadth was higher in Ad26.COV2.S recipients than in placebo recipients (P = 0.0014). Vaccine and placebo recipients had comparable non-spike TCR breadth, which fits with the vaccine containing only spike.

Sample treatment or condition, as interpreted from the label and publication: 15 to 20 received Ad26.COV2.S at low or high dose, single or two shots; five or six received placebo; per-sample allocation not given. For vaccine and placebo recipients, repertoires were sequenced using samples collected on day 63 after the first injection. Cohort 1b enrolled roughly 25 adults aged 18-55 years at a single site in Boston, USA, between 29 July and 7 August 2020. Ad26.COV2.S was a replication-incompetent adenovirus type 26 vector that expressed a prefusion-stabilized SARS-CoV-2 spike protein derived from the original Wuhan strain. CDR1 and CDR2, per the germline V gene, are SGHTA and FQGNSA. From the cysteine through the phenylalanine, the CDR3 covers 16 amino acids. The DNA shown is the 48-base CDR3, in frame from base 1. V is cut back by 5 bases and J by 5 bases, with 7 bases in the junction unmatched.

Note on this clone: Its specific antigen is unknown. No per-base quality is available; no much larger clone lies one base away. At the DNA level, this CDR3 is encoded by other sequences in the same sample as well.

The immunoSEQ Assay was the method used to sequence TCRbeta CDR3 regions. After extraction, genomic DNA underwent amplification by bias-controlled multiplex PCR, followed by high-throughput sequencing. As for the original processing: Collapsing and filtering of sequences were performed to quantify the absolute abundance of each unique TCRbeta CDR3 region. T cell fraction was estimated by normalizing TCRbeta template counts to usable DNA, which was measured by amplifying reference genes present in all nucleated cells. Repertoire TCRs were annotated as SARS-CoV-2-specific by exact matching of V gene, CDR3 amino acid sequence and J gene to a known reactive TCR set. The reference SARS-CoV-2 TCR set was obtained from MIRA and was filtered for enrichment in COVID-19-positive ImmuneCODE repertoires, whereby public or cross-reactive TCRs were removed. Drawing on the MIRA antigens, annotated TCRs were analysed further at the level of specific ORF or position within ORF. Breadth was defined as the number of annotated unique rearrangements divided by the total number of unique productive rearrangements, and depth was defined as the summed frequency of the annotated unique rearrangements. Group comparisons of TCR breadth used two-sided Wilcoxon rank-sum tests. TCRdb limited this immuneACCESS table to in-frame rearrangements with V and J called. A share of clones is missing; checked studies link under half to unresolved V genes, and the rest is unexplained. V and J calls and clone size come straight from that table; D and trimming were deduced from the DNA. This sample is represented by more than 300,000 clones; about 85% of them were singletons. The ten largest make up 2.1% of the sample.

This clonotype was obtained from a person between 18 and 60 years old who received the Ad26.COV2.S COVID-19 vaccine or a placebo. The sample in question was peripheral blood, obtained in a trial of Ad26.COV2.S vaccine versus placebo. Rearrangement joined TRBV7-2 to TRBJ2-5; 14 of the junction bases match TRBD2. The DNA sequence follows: TGTGCCAGCAGCCTAAGACTAGCGGGGGGGCGGGAGACCCAGTACTTC. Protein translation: CASSLRLAGGRETQYF.